The 25 T cell receptor beta chains below were found in one sample sequenced in a study of CD8 T cells in ankylosing spondylitis. Whole-study results and caveats: There was a TCR beta motif, made of several highly homologous variants, that appeared characteristic of ankylosing spondylitis blood.

Antigens of these TCRs are unknown. TCRdb reanalysed the 5' RACE reads using MiXCR and keeps one entry per CDR3 protein. The data contain about 330,000 distinct CDR3 sequences, around 8% of them singletons. What was sequenced was blood, either unsorted or a sorted T cell fraction (not recorded which). Source of these receptors: a male donor with ankylosing spondylitis.

This clonotype was detected many times. The genes are TRBV10-3 and TRBJ2-3; TRBD2 agrees at 10 bases. The CDR3 runs to 13 residues. Germline assignment: CDR1 ENHRY and CDR2 SYGVKD. V lost 7 bases, J lost 5 bases, and 3 bases stayed unmatched. CDR3 residues: CAIKASGGDTQYF. Here the CDR3 DNA reads TGTGCCATCAAGGCTAGCGGGGGAGATACGCAGTATTTT.

This chain links TRBV4-3 with TRBJ1-4; D may be TRBD1 (6 bases). This CDR3 is built from 15 residues. V dropped 3 bases and J dropped 6 bases, with 14 bases sitting between them. Germline V gives CDR1 LGHNA, CDR2 YSLEER. CDR3 in amino acids: CASSHGGGRDEKLFF. The CDR3 DNA reads as TGCGCCAGCAGCCATGGAGGGGGAAGAGATGAAAAACTGTTTTTT.

In its sample, this clonotype was seen a few times. The chain carries TRBV18 and TRBJ2-2; 8 bases are a match to TRBD2. Per the germline V gene, CDR1 is KGHSH and CDR2 is LQKENI. Losses at the gene ends were 5 bases for V and 2 bases for J; bases not matched to a gene: 4. The CDR3 totals 15 residues. CDR3 sequence reads: CASSAGGPNTGELFF. The CDR3 DNA sequence: TGTGCCAGCTCAGCGGGAGGACCAAACACCGGGGAGCTGTTTTTT.

Ten or more counts support this clonotype. The chain is built from TRBV12-3 or TRBV12-4 and TRBJ2-7; D gene unclear. The CDR3 runs 12 residues. Trimming took off 3 bases at V and 5 bases at J, with 8 bases between the two ends. The CDR3 nucleotides read TGTGCCAGCAGTTTCCCTCTCGACGAGCAGTACTTC. This translates into CASSFPLDEQYF.

There are a few counts of this clonotype. The gene calls are TRBV30 and TRBJ2-3, with D uncertain. This CDR3 has 13 amino acids. Germline values: CDR1 GTSNPN, CDR2 SVGIG (reference sequence). The germline V and J ends were trimmed by 4 bases and 3 bases, with 11 bases remaining between them. The CDR3 DNA follows: TGTGCCTGGAATGGGAAGACAACAGATACGCAGTATTTT. This gives the protein CAWNGKTTDTQYF.

This clonotype was seen more than once but under ten times. This chain uses TRBV28 with TRBJ2-1; a possible D gene is TRBD1 (6 bases). CDR1 and CDR2 from the germline V gene are MDHEN and SYDVKM. The CDR3 loop spans 19 amino acids. V gave up 2 bases and J gave up 0 bases, with 20 bases separating them. CDR3 nucleotide sequence: TGTGCCAGCAGTTTACCCCTCTTTCCAAGGGGGAGCTCCTACAATGAGCAGTTCTTC. It encodes CASSLPLFPRGSSYNEQFF.

The sample holds many counts of this clonotype. CDR3 nucleotide sequence: TGTGCCAGCAGTGAATTGGACTGGGCCTACAATGAGCAGTTCTTC. Translation: CASSELDWAYNEQFF. The rearrangement uses TRBV2 and TRBJ2-1, with D tentatively TRBD2 (5 bases). The CDR3 length is 15 residues. Trimming took off 2 bases at V and 2 bases at J, with 10 bases between the two ends. Germline CDR1 SNHLY, CDR2 FYNNEI.

In this sample, this clonotype turned up a few times. This chain links TRBV7-3 with TRBJ2-1; unclear D gene. Germline V gene lookup returns CDR1 SGHTA and CDR2 FQGTGA. V shed 3 bases and J shed 7 bases, with 7 bases lying between them. This CDR3 has 12 amino acids. The CDR3 sequence: CASSFRVNEQFF. The CDR3 bases are TGTGCCAGCAGCTTCCGGGTGAATGAGCAGTTCTTC.

This clonotype has ten or more counts. This chain connects TRBV2 to TRBJ1-1; weak D call: TRBD1 (5 bases). Per germline, CDR1 SNHLY and CDR2 FYNNEI. Trimming removed 10 bases from V and 0 bases from J, with 15 bases in between. CDR3 length: 14 amino acids. The CDR3 loop is CATGRQIMNTEAFF. CDR3 nucleotides: TGTGCCACCGGGAGACAGATTATGAACACTGAAGCTTTCTTT.

The genes are TRBV5-4 and TRBJ1-6; a possible D gene is TRBD1 (5 bases). Germline V gene sequence: CDR1 SGHNT, CDR2 YYREEE (reference sequence). The V end was cut by 4 bases, the J end by 3 bases, with 11 bases between. CDR3 length equals 15 residues. The CDR3 DNA follows: TGTGCCAGCAGCCGGGACGGCTACTATAATTCACCCCTCCACTTT. As protein: CASSRDGYYNSPLHF.

This clonotype was found a few times. The chain uses TRBV9 and TRBJ2-2; 12 nucleotides align to TRBD2. Germline assignment: CDR1 SGDLS and CDR2 YYNGEE. V was clipped by 2 bases and J by 6 bases; unmatched bases: 5. The CDR3 is 16 residues long. This CDR3 reads CASSVQTSGRAGELFF. In DNA form, the CDR3 reads TGTGCCAGCAGCGTTCAGACTAGCGGGAGAGCCGGGGAGCTGTTTTTT.

The chain carries TRBV7-6 and TRBJ1-4; D is perhaps TRBD1 (6 bases). The CDR3 extends over 14 amino acids. Germline CDR1 SGHVS, CDR2 FNYEAQ. Trimming cost V 2 bases and J 8 bases, with 12 bases left between them. CDR3 nucleotide sequence: TGTGCCAGCAGCTTAACACAGGGACGGGAAAAACTGTTTTTT. Protein product: CASSLTQGREKLFF. Variable domain in full (rest from reference TRBV7-6 and TRBJ1-4): GAGVSQSPRYKVTKRGQDVALRCDPISGHVSLYWYRQALGQGPEFLTYFNYEAQQDKSGLPNDRFSAERPEGSISTLTIQRTEQRDSAMYRCASSLTQGREKLFFGSGTQLSVL.

V and J are TRBV12-3 or TRBV12-4 and TRBJ2-2; no reliable D call. CDR3 length: 15 amino acids. Trimming removed 6 bases from V and 1 base from J, with 12 bases in between. The CDR3, as DNA: TGTGCCAGCAGCCTCTTGCAGCTGAACACCGGGGAGCTGTTTTTT. This gives the protein CASSLLQLNTGELFF.

This clonotype was detected a few times. V is TRBV15 and J is TRBJ2-3; D call uncertain. Trimming shortened V by 0 bases and J by 3 bases, and 13 bases separated the two germline ends. Germline CDR1 LNHNV, CDR2 YYDKDF (reference sequence). The CDR3 sequence is 16 residues long. CDR3 nucleotide sequence: TGTGCCACCAGCAGAGATGGTACGGGTGAGACAGATACGCAGTATTTT. Translating gives CATSRDGTGETDTQYF.

This sequence joins TRBV12-3 or TRBV12-4 and TRBJ2-7, with D tentatively TRBD2 (5 bases). The CDR3 runs to 13 residues. V shed 6 bases and J shed 2 bases, with 11 bases lying between them. The CDR3 coding sequence is TGTGCCAGCAGAAGGACTGAGACCTACGAGCAGTACTTC. Its translation is CASRRTETYEQYF.

At least ten counts were recorded for this clonotype. The V gene is TRBV18, the J gene TRBJ1-5; D is ambiguous. The V end was cut by 0 bases, the J end by 4 bases, with 10 bases between. CDR3 length equals 15 residues. Germline lookup yields CDR1 KGHSH and CDR2 LQKENI. The CDR3 sequence: CASSPPTGTNQPQHF. In DNA, the CDR3 is TGTGCCAGCTCACCACCTACTGGAACTAATCAGCCCCAGCATTTT.

A note on this clonotype: Germline is not matched at one junction end, which may reflect a read error. This chain links TRBV29-1 with TRBJ1-2; TRBD1 agrees at 11 bases. Germline-derived CDR1 and CDR2 are SQVTM and ANQGSEA. This CDR3 is 15 amino acids long. The CDR3 reads CSVVIRTGGEDGYTF. The CDR3 DNA follows: TGCAGCGTTGTAATAAGGACAGGGGGCGAGGATGGTTACACCTTC.

This clonotype was seen at least ten times. The chain links TRBV5-1 to TRBJ2-3, with a tentative D call TRBD2 (5 bases). The ends were cut back, 0 bases at V and 2 bases at J, with 7 bases in the middle. The CDR3 spans 14 residues. Germline CDR1 reads SGHRS; CDR2 reads YFSETQ. CDR3 sequence (DNA): TGCGCCAGCAGCTTGGAGGGAGACACAGATACGCAGTATTTT. Translated, it gives CASSLEGDTDTQYF.

This rearrangement joins TRBV20-1 to TRBJ2-3, with TRBD2 identical over 10 bases. The CDR3 sequence is 16 residues long. The V gene's germline CDR1 is DFQATT and CDR2 SNEGSKA (reference sequence). The junction had 8 bases not matched to a gene; V was cut back by 2 bases and J by 3 bases. CDR3 in DNA: TGCAGTGCTAGACCTCTAGCGGGAGTGACTACAGATACGCAGTATTTT. Its translation is CSARPLAGVTTDTQYF.

The V call is TRBV27, the J call TRBJ1-2, with TRBD1 matching 9 bases. The germline V gene encodes CDR1 MNHEY and CDR2 SMNVEV (reference sequence). J lost 8 bases, V lost 7 bases, and 14 bases had no gene match. The CDR3 covers 15 residues. CDR3 sequence: CASTNPGTGTRGYTF. The CDR3 nucleotides read TGTGCCAGCACCAACCCCGGGACAGGGACGAGAGGCTACACCTTC.

This clonotype was picked up a small number of times. The chain links TRBV27 to TRBJ2-2, with TRBD2 as a possible D gene (5 bases). The CDR3 is 13 amino acids. The germline V gene encodes CDR1 MNHEY and CDR2 SMNVEV (reference sequence). V lost 7 bases and J 4 bases, leaving 10 bases between the germline ends. In DNA, the CDR3 is TGTGCCAGCACCGATGGAGGCACCGGGGAGCTGTTTTTT. As protein: CASTDGGTGELFF.

This clonotype occurred a few times. This chain links TRBV12-3 or TRBV12-4 with TRBJ2-1; no clear D. The CDR3 has 15 residues. Trimming cost V 3 bases and J 5 bases, with 14 bases left between them. CDR3 nucleotide sequence: TGTGCCAGCAGTTTCGGGCGGAGCTGGAACAATGAGCAGTTCTTC. The encoded protein is CASSFGRSWNNEQFF.

This chain joins TRBV7-2 and TRBJ1-1; no clear D gene. The V end lost 5 bases, the J end lost 1 base, and 8 bases lay between the germline ends. The CDR3 covers 13 residues. Germline CDR1 and CDR2: SGHTA and FQGNSA. Here the CDR3 reads CASSPWRNTEAFF. CDR3 coding DNA: TGTGCCAGCAGCCCGTGGCGGAACACTGAAGCTTTCTTT.

The chain recombines TRBV28 with TRBJ1-4; unclear D gene. V lost 6 bases and J 2 bases, leaving 16 bases between the germline ends. The germline gives CDR1 MDHEN, CDR2 SYDVKM. CDR3 size: 16 residues. CDR3 nucleotides: TGTGCCAGCAGCTCGACCAGACCGGTCACTAATGAAAAACTGTTTTTT. Residues: CASSSTRPVTNEKLFF.

This clonotype has a handful of counts. The rearrangement uses TRBV3-1 and TRBJ1-5, with no clear D. Trimming took 1 base from V and 7 from J, leaving 14 bases between them. CDR1 and CDR2 from the germline V gene are LGHDT and YNNKEL (reference sequence). The CDR3 is 15 residues long. This CDR3 reads CASSQGPGGRQPQHF. The DNA for the CDR3 is TGTGCCAGCAGCCAAGGCCCAGGAGGACGGCAGCCCCAGCATTTT.